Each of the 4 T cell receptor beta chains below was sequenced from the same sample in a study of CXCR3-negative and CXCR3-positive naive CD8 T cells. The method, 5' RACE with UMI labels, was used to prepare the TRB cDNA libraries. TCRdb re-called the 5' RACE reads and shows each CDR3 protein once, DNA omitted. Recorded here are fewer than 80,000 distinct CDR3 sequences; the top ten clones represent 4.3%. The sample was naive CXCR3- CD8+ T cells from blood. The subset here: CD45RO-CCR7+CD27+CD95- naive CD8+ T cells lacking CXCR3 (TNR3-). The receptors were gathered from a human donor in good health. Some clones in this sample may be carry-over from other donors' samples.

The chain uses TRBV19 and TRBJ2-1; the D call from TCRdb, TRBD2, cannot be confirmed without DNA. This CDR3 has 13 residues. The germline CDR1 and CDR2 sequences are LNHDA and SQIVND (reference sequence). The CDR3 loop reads CASSIITSGEQFF.

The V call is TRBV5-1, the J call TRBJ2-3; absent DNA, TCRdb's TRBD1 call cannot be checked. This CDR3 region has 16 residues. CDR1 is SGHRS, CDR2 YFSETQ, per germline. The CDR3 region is CASREGTQAVTDTQYF.

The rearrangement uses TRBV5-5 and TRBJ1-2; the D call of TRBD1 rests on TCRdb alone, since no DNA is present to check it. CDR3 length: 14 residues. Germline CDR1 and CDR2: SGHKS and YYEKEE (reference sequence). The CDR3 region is CASSLETGTSGYTF.

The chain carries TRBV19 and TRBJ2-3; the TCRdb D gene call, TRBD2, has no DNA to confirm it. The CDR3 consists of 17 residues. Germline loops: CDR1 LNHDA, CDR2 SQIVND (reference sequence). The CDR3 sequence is CASSIIGASGGADTQYF. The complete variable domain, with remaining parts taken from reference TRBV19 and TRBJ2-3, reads DGGITQSPKYLFRKEGQNVTLSCEQNLNHDAMYWYRQDPGQGLRLIYYSQIVNDFQKGDIAEGYSVSREKKESFPLTVTSAQKNPTAFYLCASSIIGASGGADTQYFGPGTRLTVL.